Listed below are T cell receptor beta chains from one sample, sequenced in a study of CXCR3-negative and CXCR3-positive naive CD8 T cells. Reprocessing the 5' RACE reads, TCRdb reports a single entry for every CDR3 protein and omits DNA. This repertoire includes approximately 130,000 distinct CDR3 sequences. Sequencing was done on a sample of naive CXCR3+ CD8+ T cells from blood. These receptors were taken from a human donor in good health. Some clones in this sample may be carry-over from other donors' samples. CDR3s include the opening cysteine and the closing phenylalanine or tryptophan.

v_gene	j_gene	len	CDR3aa
TRBV28	TRBJ2-3	14	CASSTGGGADTQYF
TRBV12-3/TRBV12-4	TRBJ2-1	12	CASSLGRDKQFF
TRBV2	TRBJ2-7	15	CASSEAEGSSYEQYF
TRBV5-1	TRBJ2-7	16	CASSPTGGDFSYEQYF
TRBV6-2/TRBV6-3	TRBJ2-1	16	CASPRIAGPGYNEQFF
TRBV23-1	TRBJ1-4	17	CASSQGARALLNEKLFF
TRBV29-1	TRBJ1-2	12	CSVPANYYGYTF
TRBV21-1	TRBJ2-4	16	CASSKEGGLAKNIQYF
TRBV19	TRBJ2-2	15	CATMPTGGHTGELFF
TRBV12-3/TRBV12-4	TRBJ2-3	15	CASSALAGGTDTQYF
TRBV29-1	TRBJ2-2	13	CSAGQGNTGELFF
TRBV10-3	TRBJ2-7	17	CAISESPPGQGVYEQYF
TRBV6-2/TRBV6-3	TRBJ2-3	16	CASSYPGQGGTDTQYF
TRBV7-9	TRBJ2-5	16	CASSYPRGSGEETQYF
TRBV29-1	TRBJ2-1	14	CSVSSRSSYNEQFF
TRBV7-2	TRBJ1-2	11	CASSSPDGYTF
TRBV4-2	TRBJ2-2	19	CASSPMGSGGQANTGELFF